The 9 T cell receptor beta chains presented below share a single source sample, sequenced in a study of T cell repertoires in cytomegalovirus infection. TCRdb analysed the reads with MiXCR anew, one entry per CDR3 protein. The data hold about 900,000 distinct CDR3 sequences, with 31% observed a single time. No antigen is known for these receptors. The sample here was cultured CD8+ T cells from PBMCs, taken from culture after CMV antigen stimulation. The origin of the receptors is a human donor in good health (CMV status not recorded). Some clones in this sample may be carry-over from other donors' samples.

This chain links TRBV4-1 with TRBJ2-1; 10 bases match TRBD2. The trim removed 0 bases at V and 0 bases at J, leaving 8 bases unmatched. Germline-derived CDR1 and CDR2 are MGHRA and YSYEKL. The length of the CDR3 is 19 residues. CDR3 residues: CASSQEKLAGAYSYNEQFF. As DNA, the CDR3 is TGCGCCAGCAGCCAAGAAAAGCTAGCGGGGGCCTACTCCTACAATGAGCAGTTCTTC.

The V gene is TRBV7-9, the J gene TRBJ2-1; D is possibly TRBD1 (6 bases). V shed 4 bases and J shed 4 bases, with 20 bases lying between them. The CDR3 spans 17 residues. Germline-derived CDR1 and CDR2 are SEHNR and FQNEAQ (reference sequence). The chain's CDR3 is CASSSPQGGEIYNEQFF. The CDR3 DNA sequence: TGTGCCAGCAGCTCTCCTCAAGGGGGTGAGATATACAATGAGCAGTTCTTC.

The chain combines TRBV11-2 with TRBJ2-2, with D perhaps matching TRBD1 (6 bases). V was shortened by 3 bases and J by 1 base, with 9 bases between the two germline ends. CDR1 is SGHAT, CDR2 FQNNGV, per germline. The CDR3 sequence is 15 residues long. CDR3 DNA: TGTGCCAGCAGCTTTATGGACAGGAACACCGGGGAGCTGTTTTTT. Translating gives CASSFMDRNTGELFF.

This clonotype was detected only a few times. The rearrangement joins TRBV11-3 to TRBJ2-2, with no clear D. Trimming removed 6 bases at V and 5 bases at J, with 10 bases between. Germline V gene lookup returns CDR1 SGHNT and CDR2 YENEEA. This CDR3 contains 13 residues. CDR3 sequence (DNA): TGTGCCAGCAGAAATTCCGGGACCGGGGAGCTGTTTTTT. It encodes CASRNSGTGELFF.

This clonotype was observed a few times. Compared with germline, one end of the junction differs, possibly owing to a read error. CDR3 nucleotide sequence: TGTGCCAGCAGCCTAGCGGGGAGGAACACCGGGGAGCTGTTTTTT. Its protein is CASSLAGRNTGELFF. The chain is built from TRBV7-6 and TRBJ2-2; the match to TRBD2 covers 9 bases. Per the germline V gene, CDR1 is SGHVS and CDR2 is FNYEAQ. This CDR3 has 15 amino acids.

This clonotype was counted at least ten times. The chain recombines TRBV9 with TRBJ1-5, with unresolved D. The CDR3 covers 11 residues. The V gene's germline CDR1 is SGDLS and CDR2 YYNGEE. Trimming removed 0 bases from V and 6 bases from J, with 1 base in between. Here the CDR3 DNA reads TGTGCCAGCAGCGTAGCTCAGCCCCAGCATTTT. It translates to CASSVAQPQHF.

A few counts support this clonotype. This chain connects TRBV15 to TRBJ2-2; D gene unclear. V was clipped by 0 bases and J by 4 bases, with 12 bases between them. Germline V gene lookup returns CDR1 LNHNV and CDR2 YYDKDF (reference sequence). The CDR3 runs 16 residues. CDR3 coding DNA: TGTGCCACCAGCAGAGATCCCCTCCTGGGCACCGGGGAGCTGTTTTTT. This gives the protein CATSRDPLLGTGELFF.

This clonotype has ten or more counts. This chain uses TRBV7-9 with TRBJ1-5; D is unresolved. The ends were cut back, 2 bases at V and 3 bases at J, with 2 bases in the middle. This CDR3 has 12 residues. Germline V CDR1 and CDR2: SEHNR, FQNEAQ (reference sequence). CDR3 loop: CASSLFNQPQHF. CDR3 bases: TGTGCCAGCAGCTTATTCAATCAGCCCCAGCATTTT.

This clonotype has a handful of counts. The chain links TRBV12-3 or TRBV12-4 to TRBJ2-2; unclear D gene. The CDR3 loop spans 16 amino acids. Deletions cut 5 bases from V and 4 bases from J, with 17 bases between. CDR3 region: CASSPYDGHGTGELFF. In DNA form, the CDR3 reads TGTGCCAGCAGTCCTTATGACGGGCACGGCACCGGGGAGCTGTTTTTT.